The rows below give T cell receptor beta chains drawn from one sample of a study of T cell responses to AZD1222 COVID-19 vaccine. Clones were read by immunoSEQ multiplex PCR, and TCRdb kept only the in-frame ones, dropping some. The table includes about 150,000 clones, 85% to 90% detected once. The source was peripheral blood, collected on day 0 of MenACWY control vaccination. The receptors stem from an adult in good health. Each CDR3 is given with its conserved first and last residue. The order of the fields is V gene, D gene, J gene, clone size, CDR3 protein, CDR3 DNA. The D gene is left open where the match is weak. The listing skips clone size in some rows; elsewhere it reads once, few, many or a size class.

V: TRBV6-1; D: TRBD1; J: TRBJ1-5; size: few; CDR3: CASSDPSGTGRNQPQHF; DNA: TGTGCCAGCAGTGATCCATCCGGGACAGGGCGCAATCAGCCCCAGCATTTT
V: TRBV9; D: .; J: TRBJ2-3; size: .; CDR3: CASSVGAVSTDTQYF; DNA: TGTGCCAGCAGCGTAGGAGCAGTAAGCACAGATACGCAGTATTTT
V: TRBV7-2; D: TRBD1; J: TRBJ1-4; size: .; CDR3: CASSSRQGTNEKLFF; DNA: TGTGCCAGCAGCTCCAGACAGGGTACTAATGAAAAACTGTTTTTT
V: TRBV7-2; D: TRBD2; J: TRBJ2-1; size: .; CDR3: CASSLLLAAPSNEQFF; DNA: TGTGCCAGCAGCTTATTACTAGCGGCACCAAGCAATGAGCAGTTCTTC
V: TRBV6-5; D: .; J: TRBJ1-2; size: few; CDR3: CASSNPGINYGYTF; DNA: TGTGCCAGCAGTAACCCCGGGATCAACTATGGCTACACCTTC
V: TRBV27; D: TRBD1; J: TRBJ2-1; size: .; CDR3: CASSLTGYSDEQFF; DNA: TGTGCCAGCAGTTTGACAGGGTACTCGGATGAGCAGTTCTTC
V: TRBV9; D: TRBD2; J: TRBJ2-1; size: .; CDR3: CASSGLLAGGPNEQFF; DNA: TGTGCCAGCAGCGGGTTACTAGCGGGGGGGCCAAATGAGCAGTTCTTC
V: TRBV9; D: .; J: TRBJ1-6; size: .; CDR3: CASSVGGGGNSPLHF; DNA: TGTGCCAGCAGCGTAGGCGGGGGAGGTAATTCACCCCTCCACTTT
V: TRBV24-1; D: .; J: TRBJ1-2; size: .; CDR3: CATSEGGAQLYTF; DNA: TGTGCCACCAGTGAGGGGGGGGCACAACTCTACACCTTC
V: TRBV3-1/TRBV3-2; D: .; J: TRBJ1-1; size: .; CDR3: CASSLDLNTEAFF; DNA: TGTGCCAGCAGCCTGGACCTGAACACTGAAGCTTTCTTT
V: TRBV28; D: .; J: TRBJ2-1; size: once; CDR3: CASSLALSSAENGDEQFF; DNA: TGTGCCAGCAGTTTAGCCCTCTCCTCAGCGGAGAATGGGGATGAGCAGTTCTTC
V: TRBV27; D: .; J: TRBJ1-1; size: .; CDR3: CASSFQGSNTEAFF; DNA: TGTGCCAGCAGTTTCCAGGGAAGCAACACTGAAGCTTTCTTT
V: TRBV2; D: .; J: TRBJ2-1; size: once; CDR3: CASDRYNEQFF; DNA: TGTGCCAGCGACAGATACAATGAGCAGTTCTTC
V: TRBV5-1; D: .; J: TRBJ1-1; size: .; CDR3: CASSLNQNTEAFF; DNA: TGCGCCAGCAGCTTGAACCAGAACACTGAAGCTTTCTTT
V: TRBV5-1; D: .; J: TRBJ2-3; size: .; CDR3: CASSLAVGADTQYF; DNA: TGCGCCAGCAGCTTGGCAGTCGGCGCAGATACGCAGTATTTT
V: TRBV7-8; D: TRBD1; J: TRBJ2-1; size: many; CDR3: CASSPYRPGGSYNEQFF; DNA: TGTGCCAGCAGCCCGTACCGGCCAGGGGGCTCCTACAATGAGCAGTTCTTC
V: TRBV11-1; D: .; J: TRBJ1-2; size: .; CDR3: CASSTGLYGYTF; DNA: TGTGCCAGCAGCACGGGACTCTATGGCTACACCTTC
V: TRBV5-1; D: TRBD2; J: TRBJ2-1; size: .; CDR3: CASSLSNLGLAGSYNEQFF; DNA: TGCGCCAGCAGCTTGAGTAACCTAGGACTAGCGGGGTCCTACAATGAGCAGTTCTTC
V: TRBV6-5; D: TRBD1; J: TRBJ1-5; size: .; CDR3: CASSTTGSINQPQHF; DNA: TGTGCCAGCAGTACGACAGGGAGTATCAATCAGCCCCAGCATTTT
V: TRBV7-2; D: .; J: TRBJ2-7; size: .; CDR3: CASSPGLALSYEQYF; DNA: TGTGCCAGCAGCCCGGGGCTTGCCCTCTCCTACGAGCAGTACTTC
V: TRBV15; D: .; J: TRBJ1-6; size: .; CDR3: CATSRDQGQRRSPLHF; DNA: TGTGCCACCAGCAGAGATCAGGGCCAAAGACGGTCACCCCTCCACTTT
V: TRBV5-1; D: .; J: TRBJ2-3; size: .; CDR3: CASKEDFYTDTQYF; DNA: TGCGCCAGCAAGGAGGACTTCTACACAGATACGCAGTATTTT
V: TRBV7-8; D: .; J: TRBJ2-1; size: once; CDR3: CASSLAVGSSYNEQFF; DNA: TGTGCCAGCAGCTTAGCGGTGGGCAGCTCCTACAATGAGCAGTTCTTC
V: TRBV19; D: TRBD1; J: TRBJ1-5; size: .; CDR3: CASSTLTGGHQPQHF; DNA: TGTGCCAGTAGTACCCTGACAGGGGGCCATCAGCCCCAGCATTTT
V: TRBV11-2; D: TRBD1; J: TRBJ2-3; size: .; CDR3: CASSAGTGHTDTQYF; DNA: TGTGCCAGCAGCGCGGGGACAGGGCACACAGATACGCAGTATTTT
V: TRBV6-5; D: TRBD2; J: TRBJ2-2; size: once; CDR3: CASSGLGSGELFF; DNA: TGTGCCAGCTCTGGACTAGGGTCCGGGGAGCTGTTTTTT
V: TRBV6-5; D: .; J: TRBJ1-3; size: .; CDR3: CASSRFSGNTIYF; DNA: TGTGCCAGCAGCAGGTTCTCTGGAAACACCATATATTTT
V: TRBV5-6; D: .; J: TRBJ2-7; size: .; CDR3: CASSGDEQYF; DNA: TGTGCCAGCAGCGGGGACGAGCAGTACTTC
V: TRBV18; D: TRBD1; J: TRBJ1-4; size: .; CDR3: CASSRFQGVKATNEKLFF; DNA: TGTGCCAGCTCACGCTTCCAGGGGGTAAAGGCAACTAATGAAAAACTGTTTTTT
V: TRBV24-1; D: .; J: TRBJ1-1; size: .; CDR3: CATSDSRTEGTEAFF; DNA: TGTGCCACCAGTGATTCCCGGACAGAGGGGACTGAAGCTTTCTTT
V: TRBV9; D: .; J: TRBJ2-3; size: .; CDR3: CASSAASTDTQYF; DNA: TGTGCCAGCAGCGCAGCGAGCACAGATACGCAGTATTTT
V: TRBV7-9; D: .; J: TRBJ2-7; size: few; CDR3: CASMGTVAHYEQYF; DNA: TGTGCCAGCATGGGAACAGTGGCCCACTACGAGCAGTACTTC
V: TRBV5-4; D: .; J: TRBJ1-4; size: .; CDR3: CASAVSTNEKLFF; DNA: TGTGCCAGCGCCGTTAGTACTAATGAAAAACTGTTTTTT
V: TRBV29-1; D: .; J: TRBJ1-5; size: .; CDR3: CSVKAGPGNQPQHF; DNA: TGCAGCGTGAAGGCGGGTCCGGGCAATCAGCCCCAGCATTTT
V: TRBV28; D: TRBD2; J: TRBJ2-1; size: .; CDR3: CASSPGGGYNEQFF; DNA: TGTGCCAGCAGTCCAGGCGGGGGATACAATGAGCAGTTCTTC
V: TRBV5-1; D: TRBD2; J: TRBJ2-1; size: .; CDR3: CASSLSGGGSYNEQFF; DNA: TGCGCCAGCAGCTTAAGCGGGGGAGGCTCCTACAATGAGCAGTTCTTC